This T cell receptor (beta chain) came from a study of OX40 agonist ivuxolimab in advanced cancers. In the study overall: Hepatocellular carcinoma, melanoma, renal cell or head and neck cancer was diagnosed in the dose-escalation patients. General study findings and limits: Patients with a partial response at 0.1-3.0 mg/kg had among the lowest clonal expansion. The antigen specificity of the peripheral T cells (those that were expanded) was not determined.

This clone is medium-sized within its sample. What it binds is unknown. Germline V lookup: CDR1 SGHDN, CDR2 FVKESK. This CDR3 has 18 residues. V dropped 2 bases and J dropped 2; count of bases not matched to a gene: 8. Profiled with immunoSEQ multiplex PCR; TCRdb holds only in-frame clones, not every one. The sample has over 30,000 clones, around four fifths seen once. This TCR derives from an adult with an advanced solid tumor such as melanoma, head and neck, liver or kidney cancer. The chain joins TRBV14 to TRBJ2-6; 8 bases align to TRBD2. The sample consisted of CD4+ or CD8+ T cells sorted from blood, taken in a trial of the OX40 agonist ivuxolimab. CDR3 coding DNA: TGTGCCAGCAGCCAATGGTCCAGCGGGGGCACTGGGGCCAACGTCCTGACTTTC. It translates to CASSQWSSGGTGANVLTF.